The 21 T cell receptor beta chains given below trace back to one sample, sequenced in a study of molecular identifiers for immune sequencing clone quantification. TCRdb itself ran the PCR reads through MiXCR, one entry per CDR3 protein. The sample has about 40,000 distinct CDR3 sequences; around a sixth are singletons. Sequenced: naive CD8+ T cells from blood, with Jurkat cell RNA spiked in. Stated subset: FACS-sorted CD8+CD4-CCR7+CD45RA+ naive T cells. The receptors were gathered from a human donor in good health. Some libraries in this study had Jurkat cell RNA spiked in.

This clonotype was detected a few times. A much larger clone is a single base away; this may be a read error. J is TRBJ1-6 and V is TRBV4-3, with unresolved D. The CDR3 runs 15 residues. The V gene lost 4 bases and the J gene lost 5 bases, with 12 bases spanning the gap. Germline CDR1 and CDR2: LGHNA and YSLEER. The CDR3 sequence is CASSLRTHHNSPLHF. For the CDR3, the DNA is TGCGCCAGCAGCCTGAGGACCCACCATAATTCACCCCTCCACTTT.

The CDR3 nucleotides are TGTGCCAGCAGTCCCCCAGGGGGGACAGGGACCCAGTACTTC. It translates to CASSPPGGTGTQYF. The chain combines TRBV12-3 or TRBV12-4 with TRBJ2-5, with TRBD1 matching over 8 bases. The V and J ends lost 5 bases and 7 bases, in that order; junction bases with no gene match: 9. CDR3 size: 14 residues.

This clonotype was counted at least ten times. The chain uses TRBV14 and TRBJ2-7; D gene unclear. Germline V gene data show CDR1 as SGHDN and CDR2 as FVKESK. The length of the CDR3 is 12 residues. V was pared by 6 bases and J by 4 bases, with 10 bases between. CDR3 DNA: TGTGCCAGCAGAAGGCAGGCTTACGAGCAGTACTTC. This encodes CASRRQAYEQYF. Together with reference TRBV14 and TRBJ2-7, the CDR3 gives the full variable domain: EAGVTQFPSHSVIEKGQTVTLRCDPISGHDNLYWYRRVMGKEIKFLLHFVKESKQDESGMPNNRFLAERTGGTYSTLKVQPAELEDSGVYFCASRRQAYEQYFGPGTRLTVT.

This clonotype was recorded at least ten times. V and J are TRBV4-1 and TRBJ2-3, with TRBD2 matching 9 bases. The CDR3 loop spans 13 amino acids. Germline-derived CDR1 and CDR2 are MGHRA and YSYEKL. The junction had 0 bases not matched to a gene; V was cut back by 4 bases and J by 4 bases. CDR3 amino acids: CASSLAGADTQYF. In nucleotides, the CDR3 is TGCGCCAGCAGCCTAGCGGGAGCAGATACGCAGTATTTT.

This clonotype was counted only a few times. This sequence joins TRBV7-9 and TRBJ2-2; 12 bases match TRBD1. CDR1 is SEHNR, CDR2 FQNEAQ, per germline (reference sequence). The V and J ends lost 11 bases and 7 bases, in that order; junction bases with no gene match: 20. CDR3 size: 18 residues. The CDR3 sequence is CAATKYGDRGQYGGELFF. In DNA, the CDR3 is TGTGCCGCGACGAAATACGGGGACAGGGGGCAATACGGCGGGGAGCTGTTTTTT.

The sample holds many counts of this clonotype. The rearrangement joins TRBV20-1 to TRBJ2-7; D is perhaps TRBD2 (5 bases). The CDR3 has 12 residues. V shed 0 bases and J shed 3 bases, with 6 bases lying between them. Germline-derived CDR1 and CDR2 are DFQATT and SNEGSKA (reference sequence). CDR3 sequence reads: CSAREGGYEQYF. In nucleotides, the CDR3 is TGCAGTGCTAGAGAAGGAGGCTACGAGCAGTACTTC.

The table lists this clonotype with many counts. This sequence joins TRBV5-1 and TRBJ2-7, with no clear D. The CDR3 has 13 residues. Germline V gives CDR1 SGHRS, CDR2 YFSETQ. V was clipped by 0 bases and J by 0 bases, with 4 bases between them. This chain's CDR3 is CASSLDLSYEQYF. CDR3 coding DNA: TGCGCCAGCAGCTTGGACCTCTCCTACGAGCAGTACTTC.

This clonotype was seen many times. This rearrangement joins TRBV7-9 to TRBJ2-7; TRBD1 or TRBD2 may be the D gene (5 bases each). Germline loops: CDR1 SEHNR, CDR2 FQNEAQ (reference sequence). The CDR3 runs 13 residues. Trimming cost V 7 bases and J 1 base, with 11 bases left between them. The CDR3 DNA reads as TGTGCCAGCAAAACTGGGGGTTCCTACGAGCAGTACTTC. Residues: CASKTGGSYEQYF.

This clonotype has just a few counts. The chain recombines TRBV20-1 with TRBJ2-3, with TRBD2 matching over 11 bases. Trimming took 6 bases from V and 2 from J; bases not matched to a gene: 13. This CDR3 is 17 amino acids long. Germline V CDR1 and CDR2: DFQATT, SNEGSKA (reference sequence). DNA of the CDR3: TGCAGTGCCGCCCTCTCCGGGACTAGCGGTTACACAGATACGCAGTATTTT. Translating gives CSAALSGTSGYTDTQYF.

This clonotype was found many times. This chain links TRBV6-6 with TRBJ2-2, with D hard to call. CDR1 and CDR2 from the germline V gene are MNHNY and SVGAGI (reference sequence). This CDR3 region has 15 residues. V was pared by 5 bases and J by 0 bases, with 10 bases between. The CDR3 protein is CASSPHNANTGELFF. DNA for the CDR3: TGTGCCAGCAGTCCCCATAACGCGAACACCGGGGAGCTGTTTTTT.

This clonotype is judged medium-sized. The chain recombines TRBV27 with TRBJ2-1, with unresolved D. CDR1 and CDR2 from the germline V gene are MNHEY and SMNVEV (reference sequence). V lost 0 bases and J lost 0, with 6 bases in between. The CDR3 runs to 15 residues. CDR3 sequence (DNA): TGTGCCAGCAGTTTATCAGCGAGCTCCTACAATGAGCAGTTCTTC. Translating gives CASSLSASSYNEQFF.

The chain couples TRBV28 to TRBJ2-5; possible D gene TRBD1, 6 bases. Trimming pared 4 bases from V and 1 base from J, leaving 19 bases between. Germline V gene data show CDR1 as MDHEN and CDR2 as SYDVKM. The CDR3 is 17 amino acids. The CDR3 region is CASSSHRDTGPQETQYF. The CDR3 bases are TGTGCCAGCAGTTCGCACCGGGACACCGGGCCCCAAGAGACCCAGTACTTC.

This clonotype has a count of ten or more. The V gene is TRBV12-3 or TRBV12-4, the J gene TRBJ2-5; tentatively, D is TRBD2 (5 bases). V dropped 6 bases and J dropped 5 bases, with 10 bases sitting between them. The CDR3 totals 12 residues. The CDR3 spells CASSNPGETQYF. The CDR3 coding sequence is TGTGCCAGCAGCAATCCGGGGGAGACCCAGTACTTC.

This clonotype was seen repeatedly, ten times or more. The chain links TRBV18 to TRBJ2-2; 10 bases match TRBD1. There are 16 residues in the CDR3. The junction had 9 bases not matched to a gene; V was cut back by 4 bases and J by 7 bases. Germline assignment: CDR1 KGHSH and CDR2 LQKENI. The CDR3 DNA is TGTGCCAGCTCACTGTCGGGACAGGGGCCGAACGGGGAGCTGTTTTTT. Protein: CASSLSGQGPNGELFF.

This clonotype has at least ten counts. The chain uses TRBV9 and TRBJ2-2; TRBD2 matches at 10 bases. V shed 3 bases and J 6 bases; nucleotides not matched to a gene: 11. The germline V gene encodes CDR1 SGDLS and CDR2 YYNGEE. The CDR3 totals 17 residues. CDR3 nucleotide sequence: TGTGCCAGCAGCGGTAGCGGGGGGCATAACTCCGCCGGGGAGCTGTTTTTT. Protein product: CASSGSGGHNSAGELFF. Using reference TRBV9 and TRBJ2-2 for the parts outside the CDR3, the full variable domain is DSGVTQTPKHLITATGQRVTLRCSPRSGDLSVYWYQQSLDQGLQFLIQYYNGEERAKGNILERFSAQQFPDLHSELNLSSLELGDSALYFCASSGSGGHNSAGELFFGEGSRLTVL.

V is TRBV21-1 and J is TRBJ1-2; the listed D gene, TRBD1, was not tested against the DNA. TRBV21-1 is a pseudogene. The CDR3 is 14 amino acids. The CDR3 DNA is TGTGCCAGCAACCCTGGGACGGGGGACTATAGCTACACCTTC. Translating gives CASNPGTGDYSYTF.

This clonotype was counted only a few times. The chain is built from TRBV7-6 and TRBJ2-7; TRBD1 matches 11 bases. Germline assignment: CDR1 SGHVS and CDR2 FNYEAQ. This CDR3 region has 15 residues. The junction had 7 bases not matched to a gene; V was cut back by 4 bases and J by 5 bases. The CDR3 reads CASSSTGTGGHEQYF. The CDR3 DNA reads TGTGCCAGCAGCTCTACCGGGACAGGGGGGCACGAGCAGTACTTC.

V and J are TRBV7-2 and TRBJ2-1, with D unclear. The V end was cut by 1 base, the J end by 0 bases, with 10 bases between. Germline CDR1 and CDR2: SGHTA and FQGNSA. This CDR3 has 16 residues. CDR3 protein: CASSLGFSSSYNEQFF. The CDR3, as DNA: TGTGCCAGCAGCTTAGGGTTTAGCAGCTCCTACAATGAGCAGTTCTTC.

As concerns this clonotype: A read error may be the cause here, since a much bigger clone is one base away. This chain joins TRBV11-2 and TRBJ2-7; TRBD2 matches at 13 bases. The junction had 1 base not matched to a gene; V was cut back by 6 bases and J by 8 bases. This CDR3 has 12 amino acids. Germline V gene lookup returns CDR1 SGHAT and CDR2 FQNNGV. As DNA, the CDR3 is TGTGCCAGCAGGGGACTAGCGGGAAAGCAGTACTTC. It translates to CASRGLAGKQYF. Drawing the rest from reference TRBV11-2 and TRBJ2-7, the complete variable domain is EAGVAQSPRYKIIEKRQSVAFWCNPISGHATLYWYQQILGQGPKLLIQFQNNGVVDDSQLPKDRFSAERLKGVDSTLKIQPAKLEDSAVYLCASRGLAGKQYFGPGTRLTVT.

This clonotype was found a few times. CDR3 nucleotides: TGTGCCAGCAGCTTCGGATCCAATGAGCAGTTCTTC. It codes for CASSFGSNEQFF. V is TRBV7-9 and J is TRBJ2-1; D is unresolved. The germline CDR1 and CDR2 sequences are SEHNR and FQNEAQ (reference sequence). The CDR3 covers 12 residues. Trimming shortened V by 3 bases and J by 6 bases, and 6 bases separated the two germline ends.

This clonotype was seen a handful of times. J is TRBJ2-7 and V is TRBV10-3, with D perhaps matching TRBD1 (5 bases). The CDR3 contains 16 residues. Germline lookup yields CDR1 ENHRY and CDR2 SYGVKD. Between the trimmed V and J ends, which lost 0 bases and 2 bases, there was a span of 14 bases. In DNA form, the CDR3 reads TGTGCCATCAGTGAGTCGACTCGGGCAGGGACCTACGAGCAGTACTTC. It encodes CAISESTRAGTYEQYF.